The clone carrying this TCR beta chain came up many times. The target antigen is unknown. The record originates from a study of T cells in Graves' hyperthyroidism and ophthalmopathy. Study outcomes and limitations: Ophthalmopathy could be told apart from stable hyperthyroidism with a 13 V-J model.

Each ophthalmopathy patient scored at least 3 on the Clinical Activity Score and at least 4 on NOSPECS grade, with duration under 3 months. Uncontrolled infection, other autoimmune disease, pregnancy or lactation barred patients from enrollment. The PBMCs were sourced from fresh peripheral blood (about 9.6 ml). The germline CDR1 and CDR2 sequences are SGDLS and YYNGEE. The CDR3 has 13 amino acids. Trimming took 0 bases from V and 7 from J, leaving 8 bases between them. TCR beta CDR3 region amplification was performed from RNA transcripts. First-round RT-PCR targeting the TCR CDR3 was performed with the HTBI primer set. TCRdb reanalysed the multiplex PCR reads using MiXCR and keeps one entry per CDR3 protein. This table has fewer than 250,000 distinct CDR3 sequences, roughly a quarter appearing once.

This TCR came from a woman between 40 and 55 years old with Graves' ophthalmopathy. J is TRBJ1-5 and V is TRBV9; D unresolved. What was sequenced was blood. The CDR3, as DNA: TGTGCCAGCAGCGTAGGTCCGGGCCAGCCCCAGCATTTT. It is translated as CASSVGPGQPQHF.